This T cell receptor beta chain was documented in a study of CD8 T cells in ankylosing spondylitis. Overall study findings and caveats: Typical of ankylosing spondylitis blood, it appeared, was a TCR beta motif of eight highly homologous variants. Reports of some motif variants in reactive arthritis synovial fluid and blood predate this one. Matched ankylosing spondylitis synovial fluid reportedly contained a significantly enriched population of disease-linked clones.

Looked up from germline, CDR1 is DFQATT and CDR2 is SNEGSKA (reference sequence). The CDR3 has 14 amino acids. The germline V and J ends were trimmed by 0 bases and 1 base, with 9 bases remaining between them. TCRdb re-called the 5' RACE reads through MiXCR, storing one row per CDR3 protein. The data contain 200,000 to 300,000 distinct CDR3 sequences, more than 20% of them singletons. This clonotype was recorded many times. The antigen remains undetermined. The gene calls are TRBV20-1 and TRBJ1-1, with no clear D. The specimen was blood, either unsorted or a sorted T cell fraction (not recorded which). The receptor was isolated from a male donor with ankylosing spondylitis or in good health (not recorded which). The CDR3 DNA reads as TGCAGTGCTAGAGATTTACAGAGGAACACTGAAGCTTTCTTT. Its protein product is CSARDLQRNTEAFF.